The clone carrying this T cell receptor beta chain has just a few counts. Its antigen is as yet unknown. Losses at the gene ends were 0 bases for V and 6 bases for J; bases not matched to a gene: 15. CDR3 length: 20 residues. Germline assignment: CDR1 SGHNT and CDR2 YYREEE (reference sequence). The PCR used 60 Vbeta and 13 Jbeta primers. Sequencing used immunoSEQ multiplex PCR; TCRdb keeps in-frame clones, though not all of them. There are about 62,000 clones in the sample; 70% to 75% occur only once, and under 7% lies in the top ten. The data stem from a study of cytomegalovirus exposure and HLA in healthy donors. Study-wide results and caveats: After further analysis at a later stage, 16,951 TCR beta sequences were associated with HLA alleles at 0.05 false discovery rate. In a later analysis, a missense DCLRE1C variant was linked to TCR beta V- and J-gene trimming. Per a later analysis, HLA-associated TCR beta chains showed more clonal expansion than other, equally common TCR beta chains. Based on reports, TCR beta sequences accurately predicted HLA-A and HLA-B alleles for most subjects.

The sequenced sample was PBMCs. This receptor was taken from a woman aged 30 to 39 in good health and CMV-seronegative. This sequence joins TRBV5-4 and TRBJ2-3, with TRBD2 matching 14 bases. The CDR3 reads CASSLGGGTSGRRGSDTQYF. For the CDR3, the DNA is TGTGCCAGCAGCTTGGGGGGTGGGACTAGCGGGAGAAGGGGGTCGGATACGCAGTATTTT.